This TCR beta chain was captured by sequencing in a study of T cells in Graves' hyperthyroidism and ophthalmopathy. Authors of the study amplified TCR beta CDR3 regions from RNA transcripts. HTBI primers were employed in a first-round RT-PCR of the TCR CDR3. Each CDR3 protein gets one entry after TCRdb re-called the multiplex PCR reads with MiXCR. The table has about 510,000 distinct CDR3 sequences, around 43% seen once; the top ten hold around two fifths. V lost 1 base and J lost 4, with 13 bases in between. The CDR3 spans 15 residues. In germline, CDR1 is LNHNV, CDR2 YYDKDF (reference sequence). This clonotype was detected ten times or more.

Input material: peripheral blood or thyroid tissue (not recorded which). The V and J genes are TRBV15 and TRBJ1-1, with D possibly being TRBD1 (5 bases). This clonotype was sampled from an adult woman with Graves' disease, either hyperthyroidism or ophthalmopathy (not recorded which). The CDR3 sequence is CATSRVRGAGTEAFF. The CDR3 region has the DNA TGTGCCACCAGCAGAGTTAGAGGGGCGGGCACTGAAGCTTTCTTT.